A selection of T cell receptor beta chains follows, all from one sample in a study of beta chain features in type 1 diabetes. The method was immunoSEQ multiplex PCR; TCRdb's version includes in-frame clones alone and lacks a portion of them. The repertoire holds about 360,000 clones, with around 12% as singletons. The sample comprised naive CD4+ T cells from blood. The origin of the receptors is a woman aged 18-35 years with type 1 diabetes. CDR3s include the opening cysteine and the closing phenylalanine or tryptophan. The order of the fields is V gene, J gene, CDR3 protein.

v_gene: TRBV5-4
j_gene: TRBJ1-6
CDR3aa: CASSPGTGYNSPLHF

v_gene: TRBV7-9
j_gene: TRBJ2-5
CDR3aa: CASSLLWQGGETQYF

v_gene: TRBV7-2
j_gene: TRBJ2-3
CDR3aa: CASGGVRTDTQYF

v_gene: TRBV7-9
j_gene: TRBJ1-5
CDR3aa: CASSPHWGGQPQHF

v_gene: TRBV30
j_gene: TRBJ1-1
CDR3aa: CAWSVLANTEAFF

v_gene: TRBV30
j_gene: TRBJ1-1
CDR3aa: CAWRPTGSVTEAFF

v_gene: TRBV4-3
j_gene: TRBJ2-3
CDR3aa: CASSQGLAGGPSVSTDTQYF

v_gene: TRBV5-1
j_gene: TRBJ2-2
CDR3aa: CASSSTSLTTGELFF

v_gene: TRBV4-3
j_gene: TRBJ2-5
CDR3aa: CASSHPGVPGAQYF

v_gene: TRBV4-1
j_gene: TRBJ2-2
CDR3aa: CASSHPQGRGWTGELFF

v_gene: TRBV6-5
j_gene: TRBJ2-3
CDR3aa: CASRGSGGSDTQYF

v_gene: TRBV9
j_gene: TRBJ2-2
CDR3aa: CASSAHRVDRGRPGELFF

v_gene: TRBV5-1
j_gene: TRBJ2-3
CDR3aa: CASSLATGGRTDTQYF

v_gene: TRBV21-1
j_gene: TRBJ2-1
CDR3aa: CASSKASDLYNEQFF

v_gene: TRBV2
j_gene: TRBJ1-5
CDR3aa: CASSGADTHNQPQHF

v_gene: TRBV7-3
j_gene: TRBJ2-7
CDR3aa: CASSPYPGAEQYF

v_gene: TRBV7-9
j_gene: TRBJ1-2
CDR3aa: CASSAKTGWYGYTF

v_gene: TRBV7-6
j_gene: TRBJ1-4
CDR3aa: CARSRDRGTNEKLFF